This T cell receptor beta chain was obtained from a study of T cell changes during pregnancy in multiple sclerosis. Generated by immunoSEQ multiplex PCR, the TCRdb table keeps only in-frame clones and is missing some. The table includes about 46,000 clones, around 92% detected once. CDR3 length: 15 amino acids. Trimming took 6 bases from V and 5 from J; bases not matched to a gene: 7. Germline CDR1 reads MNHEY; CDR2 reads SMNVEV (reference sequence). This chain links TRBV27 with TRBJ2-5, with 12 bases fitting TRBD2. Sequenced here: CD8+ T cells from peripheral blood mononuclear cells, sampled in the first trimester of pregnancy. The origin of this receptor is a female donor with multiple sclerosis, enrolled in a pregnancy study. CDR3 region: CASRRTSGIGETQYF. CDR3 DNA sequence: TGTGCCAGCAGGAGGACTAGCGGGATCGGTGAGACCCAGTACTTC.